A selection of T cell receptor beta chains follows, all from one sample in a study of blood T cell repertoires in COVID-19. Produced via immunoSEQ multiplex PCR; TCRdb's table is partial and in-frame only. The sample lists tens of thousands of clones, around 83% occurring once. Material for sequencing was peripheral blood. All receptors derive from a woman aged 60-75 years with acute or convalescent COVID-19. CDR3s leave out the opening cysteine and the closing phenylalanine or tryptophan.

>14|TRBV7-3
ASSLYPQGRGTEAF
>12|TRBV3-1/TRBV3-2
ASSPGVSGNTIY
>13|TRBV5-6
ASSLGQGRDEKLF
>12|TRBV9
ASSVDSITDTQY
>12|TRBV13
ASSIRGRTGELF
>14|TRBV19
ASSIWTGGSNQPQH
>14|TRBV3-1/TRBV3-2
ASSRQGRTTNEKLF
>12|TRBV6-5
ASSYGGSTDTQY
>13|TRBV9
ASSAGSGVKDTQY
>13|TRBV19
ASSLGTAFNSPLH
>11|TRBV2
ASTVTQKETQY
>14|TRBV19
ASSMIDRLSGNTIY
>12|TRBV28
ASSSAGGHTEAF
>14|TRBV28
ASSTPIAGGIETQY
>13|TRBV19
ASSRTGAVGNEQF
>13|TRBV28
ASRAFGGGSYEQY
>10|TRBV19
ASSGTGDGYT
>17|TRBV9
ASSVDPPAFGLCHYEQY
>13|TRBV7-9
ASSRSGGAVDEQF
>12|TRBV9
ASRHLGTVYGYT
>9|TRBV5-6
ASSLRETQY
>11|TRBV30
AWTLQGYYGYT
>14|TRBV3-1/TRBV3-2
ASSLRGAGGVTEAF
>12|TRBV9
ASSVAQGAYEQY
>12|TRBV2
ASSFSGGTDTQY
>11|TRBV10-3
AISESGVRGYT
>14|TRBV27
ASSLSGAHSYNEQF
>14|TRBV18
ASSPNLAGGPDTQY
>14|TRBV5-4
ASSLAGGQGFYEQY
>13|TRBV5-1
ASSTLAGVGYEQY
>13|TRBV30
AWSYAGVGGDTQY
>13|TRBV5-1
ASSPTDRTNSPLH
>12|TRBV30
AWTRDRGNGELF
>15|TRBV3-1/TRBV3-2
ASSHTRGGQGAYEQY
>15|TRBV10-3
AIFTPGRISGANVLT
>12|TRBV3-1/TRBV3-2
ASSQRQGNQPQH
>12|TRBV20-1
SAGGQAGRDEQY